A single sample is the source of the 15 T cell receptor beta chains below, sequenced in a study of T cell repertoires in cytomegalovirus infection. Their antigen targets remain unknown. Each CDR3 protein gets one entry after TCRdb re-called the reads with MiXCR. Here the sample spans about 35,000 distinct CDR3 sequences, about 48% being singletons. The specimen was CD8+ T cells from cultured PBMCs, collected from culture after CMV antigen stimulation. These receptors all come from a human donor in good health (CMV status not recorded). Some clones in this sample may be carry-over from other donors' samples.

CDR3 coding DNA: TGTGCCAGCAGCTTAACGAGGGACGTTAGCTCCTACAATGAGCAGTTCTTC. It specifies CASSLTRDVSSYNEQFF. V gene TRBV11-2 combines with J gene TRBJ2-1; D tentatively reads TRBD1 or TRBD2 (5 bases each). This CDR3 has 17 residues. Deletions cut 2 bases from V and 0 bases from J, with 14 bases between. CDR1 is SGHAT and CDR2 is FQNNGV in the germline V gene.

This clonotype showed up just a few times. The chain combines TRBV28 with TRBJ2-1; weak D call: TRBD2 (6 bases). Trimming left V 0 bases short and J 5 bases short, with 23 bases between. CDR1 MDHEN and CDR2 SYDVKM come from the germline V gene. This CDR3 spans 19 amino acids. CDR3 DNA: TGTGCCAGCAGTTTATGGGGGGGTGTTGGGGGACGTTTAAACAATGAGCAGTTCTTC. It translates to CASSLWGGVGGRLNNEQFF. Full variable domain (rest looked up from reference TRBV28 and TRBJ2-1): DVKVTQSSRYLVKRTGEKVFLECVQDMDHENMFWYRQDPGLGLRLIYFSYDVKMKEKGDIPEGYSVSREKKERFSLILESASTNQTSMYLCASSLWGGVGGRLNNEQFFGPGTRLTVL.

The rearrangement joins TRBV4-1 to TRBJ1-3; D uncertain. Per germline, CDR1 MGHRA and CDR2 YSYEKL. Trimming removed 1 base at V and 0 bases at J, with 13 bases between. CDR3 length equals 17 residues. CDR3 in amino acids: CASSQVEGPNSGNTIYF. CDR3 sequence (DNA): TGCGCCAGCAGCCAAGTCGAGGGTCCCAACTCTGGAAACACCATATATTTT.

The chain carries TRBV12-3 or TRBV12-4 and TRBJ2-7; D is uncertain. V lost 5 bases and J 0 bases, leaving 11 bases between the germline ends. This CDR3 spans 14 amino acids. Here the CDR3 DNA reads TGTGCCAGCAGTCCCCGGGCAGGCTCCTACGAGCAGTACTTC. Protein: CASSPRAGSYEQYF.

This clonotype appeared a few times. CDR3 DNA sequence: TGTGCCAGCAGTGAATATGCATACCAAGAGACCCAGTACTTC. As protein: CASSEYAYQETQYF. The rearrangement links TRBV25-1 to TRBJ2-5; no clear D. Germline lookup yields CDR1 MGHDK and CDR2 SYGVNS. The CDR3 has 14 amino acids. Trimming took 0 bases from V and 0 from J, leaving 5 bases between them.

This sequence joins TRBV7-2 and TRBJ2-1, with 9 nucleotides matching TRBD2. The V segment lost 7 bases and the J segment 8 bases; nucleotides outside the gene matches: 9. The CDR3 is made up of 14 amino acids. Germline-derived CDR1 and CDR2 are SGHTA and FQGNSA. The CDR3: CASTGQREADEQFF. The CDR3 DNA is TGTGCCAGCACCGGCCAGCGGGAGGCAGATGAGCAGTTCTTC.

The V gene is TRBV7-2, the J gene TRBJ2-3; 9 bases agree with TRBD2. V gave up 5 bases and J gave up 6 bases; unmatched junction bases: 15. Germline V gene data show CDR1 as SGHTA and CDR2 as FQGNSA. The CDR3 has 17 amino acids. The CDR3 here is CASSPSYAGGPRDTQYF. In nucleotides, the CDR3 is TGTGCCAGCAGCCCCTCCTACGCGGGAGGGCCGAGGGATACGCAGTATTTT.

The chain combines TRBV5-1 with TRBJ1-2; D is undetermined. The germline V and J ends were trimmed by 4 bases and 4 bases, with 14 bases remaining between them. This CDR3 comprises 14 residues. Germline-derived CDR1 and CDR2 are SGHRS and YFSETQ. CDR3 sequence (DNA): TGCGCCAGCAGCACCGGCGGCGGACTCTATGGCTACACCTTC. Encoded protein: CASSTGGGLYGYTF.

The chain combines TRBV7-9 with TRBJ1-1; TRBD1 might be the D (5 bases). V dropped 1 base and J dropped 3 bases, with 12 bases sitting between them. Looked up from germline, CDR1 is SEHNR and CDR2 is FQNEAQ (reference sequence). There are 15 residues in the CDR3. The CDR3: CASSLGGLAYTEAFF. The CDR3 nucleotides are TGTGCCAGCAGCTTAGGGGGGTTGGCCTACACTGAAGCTTTCTTT.

The V gene is TRBV27, the J gene TRBJ1-1, with D possibly being TRBD1 (5 bases). This CDR3 has 15 residues. Germline V gene lookup returns CDR1 MNHEY and CDR2 SMNVEV (reference sequence). V lost 7 bases and J lost 1, with 16 bases in between. This CDR3 is CASTSPRAGNTEAFF. DNA for the CDR3: TGTGCCAGCACAAGCCCCAGGGCCGGGAACACTGAAGCTTTCTTT.

This sequence joins TRBV5-6 and TRBJ2-3; no clear D gene. Germline loops: CDR1 SGHDT, CDR2 YYEEEE. CDR3 length: 16 residues. Trimming removed 7 bases from V and 0 bases from J, with 18 bases in between. CDR3 in amino acids: CASFIQHPTSTDTQYF. Written as DNA, the CDR3 is TGTGCCAGCTTCATACAGCACCCCACTAGCACAGATACGCAGTATTTT.

This chain links TRBV7-8 with TRBJ2-1, with 9 bases that match TRBD2. There are 16 residues in the CDR3. CDR1 SGHVS and CDR2 FQNEAQ come from the germline V gene. V lost 2 bases and J lost 2; bases outside the gene matches: 4. DNA of the CDR3: TGTGCCAGCAGCTTAAAGGCTAGCGGGGCCTACAATGAGCAGTTCTTC. Its translation is CASSLKASGAYNEQFF.

J is TRBJ2-7 and V is TRBV5-5; D possibly corresponds to TRBD2 (5 bases). The ends were cut back, 4 bases at V and 2 bases at J, with 13 bases in the middle. This CDR3 spans 14 amino acids. Germline lookup yields CDR1 SGHKS and CDR2 YYEKEE (reference sequence). Here the CDR3 reads CASSLWGATYEQYF. The DNA for the CDR3 is TGTGCCAGCAGCCTTTGGGGAGCCACCTACGAGCAGTACTTC.

The chain recombines TRBV28 with TRBJ1-5, with TRBD1 matching 11 bases. Trimming cost V 4 bases and J 5 bases; bases outside gene matches: 4. Germline loops: CDR1 MDHEN, CDR2 SYDVKM. The length of the CDR3 is 15 residues. In DNA form, the CDR3 reads TGTGCCAGCAGTTATGCGGGACAGGGGGATCAGCCCCAGCATTTT. It specifies CASSYAGQGDQPQHF.

This chain connects TRBV9 to TRBJ1-5, with unresolved D. The CDR3 has 14 residues. Between the trimmed V and J ends, which lost 3 bases and 6 bases, there was a span of 13 bases. Germline V CDR1 and CDR2: SGDLS, YYNGEE. For the CDR3, the DNA is TGTGCCAGCAGCGGAGGGTTCTCGGGTCAGCCCCAGCATTTT. Amino acids: CASSGGFSGQPQHF.